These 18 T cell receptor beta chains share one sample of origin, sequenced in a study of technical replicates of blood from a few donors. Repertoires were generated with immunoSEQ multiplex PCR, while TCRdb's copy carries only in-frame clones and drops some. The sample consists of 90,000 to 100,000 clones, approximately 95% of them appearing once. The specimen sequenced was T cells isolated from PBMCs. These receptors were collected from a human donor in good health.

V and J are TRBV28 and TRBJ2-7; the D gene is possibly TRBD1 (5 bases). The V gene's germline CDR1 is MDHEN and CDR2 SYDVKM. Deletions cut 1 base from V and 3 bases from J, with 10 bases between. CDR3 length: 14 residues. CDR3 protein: CASSLLAGFYEQYF. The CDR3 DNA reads TGTGCCAGCAGTTTATTGGCAGGGTTCTACGAGCAGTACTTC.

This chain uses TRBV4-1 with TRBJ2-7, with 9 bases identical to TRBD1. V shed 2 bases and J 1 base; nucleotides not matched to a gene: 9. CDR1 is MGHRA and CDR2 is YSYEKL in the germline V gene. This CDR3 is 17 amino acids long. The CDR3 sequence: CASSQQGGTGRSYEQYF. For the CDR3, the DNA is TGCGCCAGCAGCCAACAAGGCGGGACAGGGAGATCCTACGAGCAGTACTTC.

Here the CDR3 reads CASSYAREVTEAFF. The CDR3 region has the DNA TGTGCCAGCAGTTACGCCAGGGAGGTGACTGAAGCTTTCTTT. This chain links TRBV6-5 with TRBJ1-1; tentatively, D is TRBD1 (5 bases). The CDR3 has 14 amino acids. Trimming took off 2 bases at V and 5 bases at J, with 12 bases between the two ends. Germline-derived CDR1 and CDR2 are MNHEY and SVGAGI.

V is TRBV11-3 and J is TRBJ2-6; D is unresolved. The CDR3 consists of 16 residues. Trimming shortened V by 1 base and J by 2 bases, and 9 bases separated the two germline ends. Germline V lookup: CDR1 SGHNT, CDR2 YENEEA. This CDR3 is CASSLVVPPGANVLTF. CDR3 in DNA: TGTGCCAGCAGCTTAGTCGTCCCCCCTGGGGCCAACGTCCTGACTTTC.

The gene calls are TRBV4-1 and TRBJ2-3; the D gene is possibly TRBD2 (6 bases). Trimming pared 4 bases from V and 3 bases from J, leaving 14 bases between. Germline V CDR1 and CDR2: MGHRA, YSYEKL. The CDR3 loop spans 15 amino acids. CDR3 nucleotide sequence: TGCGCCAGCAGCCTCGTTACGGGAGTGACAGATACGCAGTATTTT. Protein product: CASSLVTGVTDTQYF.

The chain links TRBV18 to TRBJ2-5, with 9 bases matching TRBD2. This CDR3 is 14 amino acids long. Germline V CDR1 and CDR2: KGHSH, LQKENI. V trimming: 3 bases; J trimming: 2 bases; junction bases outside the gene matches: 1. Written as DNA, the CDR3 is TGTGCCAGCTCACCGAGCGGGAGGCAAGAGACCCAGTACTTC. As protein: CASSPSGRQETQYF.

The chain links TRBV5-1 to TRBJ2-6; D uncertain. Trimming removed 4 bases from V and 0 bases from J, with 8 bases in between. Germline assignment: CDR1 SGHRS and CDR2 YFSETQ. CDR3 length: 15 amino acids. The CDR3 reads CASSLENSGANVLTF. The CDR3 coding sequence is TGCGCCAGCAGCCTTGAGAACTCTGGGGCCAACGTCCTGACTTTC.

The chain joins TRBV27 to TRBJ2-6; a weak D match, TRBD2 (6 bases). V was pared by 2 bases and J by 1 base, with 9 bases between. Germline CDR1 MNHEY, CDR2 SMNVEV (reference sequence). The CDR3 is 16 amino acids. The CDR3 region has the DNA TGTGCCAGCAGTTTAGGGCGGGGATCTGGGGCCAACGTCCTGACTTTC. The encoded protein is CASSLGRGSGANVLTF.

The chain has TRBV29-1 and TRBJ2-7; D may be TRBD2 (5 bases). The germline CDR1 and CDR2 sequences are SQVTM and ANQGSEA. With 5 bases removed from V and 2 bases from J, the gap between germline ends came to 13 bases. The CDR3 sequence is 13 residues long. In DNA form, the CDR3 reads TGCAGCGTTCGGGGTGGGCGGACCTACGAGCAGTACTTC. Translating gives CSVRGGRTYEQYF.

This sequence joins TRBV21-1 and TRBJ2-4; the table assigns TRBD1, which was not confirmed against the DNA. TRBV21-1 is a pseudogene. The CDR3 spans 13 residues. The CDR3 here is CASPRGSYNIQYF. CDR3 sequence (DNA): TGTGCCAGCCCGAGGGGGTCTTATAACATTCAGTACTTC.

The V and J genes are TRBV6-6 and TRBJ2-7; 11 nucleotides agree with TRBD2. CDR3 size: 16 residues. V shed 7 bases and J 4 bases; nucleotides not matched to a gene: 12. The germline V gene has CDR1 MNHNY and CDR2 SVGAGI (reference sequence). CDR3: CASIGLAGGSGYEQYF. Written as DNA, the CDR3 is TGTGCCAGCATCGGGCTAGCGGGAGGAAGCGGGTACGAGCAGTACTTC.

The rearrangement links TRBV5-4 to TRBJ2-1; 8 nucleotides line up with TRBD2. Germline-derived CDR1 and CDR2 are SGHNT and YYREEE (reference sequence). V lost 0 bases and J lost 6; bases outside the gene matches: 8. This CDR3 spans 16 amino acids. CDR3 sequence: CASSLAGGRAVNEQFF. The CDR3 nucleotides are TGTGCCAGCAGCTTGGCGGGGGGGAGGGCGGTCAATGAGCAGTTCTTC.

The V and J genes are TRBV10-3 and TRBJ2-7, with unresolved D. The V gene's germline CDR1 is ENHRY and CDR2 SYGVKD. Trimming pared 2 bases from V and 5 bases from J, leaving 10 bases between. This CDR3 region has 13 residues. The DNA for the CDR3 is TGTGCCATCAGTGAGCCCGGTGGTGACGAGCAGTACTTC. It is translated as CAISEPGGDEQYF.

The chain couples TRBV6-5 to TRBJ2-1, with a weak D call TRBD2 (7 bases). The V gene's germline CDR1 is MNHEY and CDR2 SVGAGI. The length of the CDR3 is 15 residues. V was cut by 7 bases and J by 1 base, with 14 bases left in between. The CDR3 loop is CASTSKGGSYNEQFF. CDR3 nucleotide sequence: TGTGCCAGCACCTCAAAGGGGGGGTCCTACAATGAGCAGTTCTTC.

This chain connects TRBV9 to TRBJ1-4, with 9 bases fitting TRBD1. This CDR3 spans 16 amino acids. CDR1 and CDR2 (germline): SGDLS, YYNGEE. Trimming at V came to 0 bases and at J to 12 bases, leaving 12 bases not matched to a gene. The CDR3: CASSVDPTTGGPELFF. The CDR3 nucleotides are TGTGCCAGCAGCGTAGATCCTACGACAGGGGGTCCTGAACTGTTTTTT.

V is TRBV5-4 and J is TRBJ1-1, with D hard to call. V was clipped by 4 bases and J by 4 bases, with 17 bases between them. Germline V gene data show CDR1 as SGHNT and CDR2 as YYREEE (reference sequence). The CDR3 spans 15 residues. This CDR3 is CASSPPLRGSTEAFF. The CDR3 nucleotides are TGTGCCAGCAGCCCTCCGCTTCGAGGGAGCACTGAAGCTTTCTTT.

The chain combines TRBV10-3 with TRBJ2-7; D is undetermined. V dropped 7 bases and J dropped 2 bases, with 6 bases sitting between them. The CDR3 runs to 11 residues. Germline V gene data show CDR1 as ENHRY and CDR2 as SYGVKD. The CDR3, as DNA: TGTGCCATCACAGGTGCCTACGAGCAGTACTTC. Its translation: CAITGAYEQYF.

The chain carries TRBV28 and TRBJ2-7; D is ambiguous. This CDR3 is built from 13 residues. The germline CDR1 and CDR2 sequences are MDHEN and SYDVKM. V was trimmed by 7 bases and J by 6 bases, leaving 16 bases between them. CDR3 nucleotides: TGTGCCAGCACCTCGATTCCCGAGAGCGAGCAGTACTTC. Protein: CASTSIPESEQYF.